This TCR beta chain was sequenced in a study of OX40 agonist ivuxolimab in advanced cancers. For the study at large: Dose-escalation cases comprised hepatocellular carcinoma, melanoma, renal cell or head and neck cancer. Three individuals attained partial responses, comprising one hepatocellular carcinoma case and two cutaneous melanoma cases.

Only one count was recorded for this clone. Antigen unknown. Germline V lookup: CDR1 GTSNPN, CDR2 SVGIG (reference sequence). The CDR3 runs to 15 residues. Trimming left V 0 bases short and J 2 bases short, with 11 bases between. Overall study results and limits: The study found among the lowest clonal expansion in partial responders at 0.1-3.0 mg/kg.

Prior autoimmune disease or systemic immunosuppression barred patients. TCRdb's table, derived via immunoSEQ multiplex PCR, lists solely in-frame clones and lacks some. This table has about 100,000 clones, approximately 90% appearing once. This clonotype was obtained from an adult with an advanced solid tumor such as melanoma, head and neck, liver or kidney cancer. The sample consisted of CD4+ or CD8+ T cells sorted from blood, taken in a trial of the OX40 agonist ivuxolimab. The chain is built from TRBV30 and TRBJ1-5, with a weak D call TRBD1 (6 bases). CDR3 sequence: CAWSVVQGGNQPQHF. CDR3 in DNA: TGTGCCTGGAGTGTAGTACAGGGTGGCAATCAGCCCCAGCATTTT. Full variable domain (rest looked up from reference TRBV30 and TRBJ1-5): SQTIHQWPATLVQPVGSPLSLECTVEGTSNPNLYWYRQAAGRGLQLLFYSVGIGQISSEVPQNLSASRPQDRQFILSSKKLLLSDSGFYLCAWSVVQGGNQPQHFGDGTRLSIL.